This T cell receptor (beta chain) was found in a study of blood T cell repertoires in COVID-19. The wider study: Spain, Italy and the United States supplied samples that represented acute and convalescent COVID-19. Sample material is recorded as cDNA or gDNA derived from T cells, B-cell-depleted T cells, or PBMCs.

Per the authors' pipeline: Amplification with reference gene primers provided the estimates of nucleated cell counts. Assay used: immunoSEQ multiplex PCR; TCRdb lists only in-frame clones, some missing. V and J calls plus clone size are reproduced from that table; the DNA served to infer D and trimming. The sample includes fewer than 110,000 clones, about 92% of them seen just once. This TCR was sampled from a woman older than 75 in a cohort sampled during active COVID-19. The specimen was peripheral blood.

CDR3 sequence reads: CASSPDRVDNEQFF. The CDR3 DNA reads TGCGCCAGCAGTCCGGACAGGGTTGATAATGAGCAGTTCTTC. This chain uses TRBV10-1 with TRBJ2-1; 8 nucleotides line up with TRBD1. CDR1 is WNHNN and CDR2 is SYGVQD in the germline V gene (reference sequence). The CDR3 sequence is 14 residues long. V lost 5 bases, J lost 7 bases, and 7 bases stayed unmatched.